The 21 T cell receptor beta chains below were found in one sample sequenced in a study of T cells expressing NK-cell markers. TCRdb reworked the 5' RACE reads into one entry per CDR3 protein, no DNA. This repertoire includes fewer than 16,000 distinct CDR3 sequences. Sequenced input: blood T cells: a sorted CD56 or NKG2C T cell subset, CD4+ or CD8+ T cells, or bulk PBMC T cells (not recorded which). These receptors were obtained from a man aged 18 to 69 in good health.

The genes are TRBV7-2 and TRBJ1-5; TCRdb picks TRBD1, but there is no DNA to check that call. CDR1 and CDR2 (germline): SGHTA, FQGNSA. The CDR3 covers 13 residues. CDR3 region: CASSLTRVQPQHF.

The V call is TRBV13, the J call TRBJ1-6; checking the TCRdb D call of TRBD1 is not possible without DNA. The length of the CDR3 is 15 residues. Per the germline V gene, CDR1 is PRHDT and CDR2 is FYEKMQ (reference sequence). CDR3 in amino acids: CASSRVRGVNSPLHF.

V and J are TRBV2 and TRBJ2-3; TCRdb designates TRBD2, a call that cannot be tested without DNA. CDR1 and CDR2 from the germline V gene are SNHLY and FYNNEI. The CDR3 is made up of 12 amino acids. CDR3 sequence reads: CASSLLADTQYF.

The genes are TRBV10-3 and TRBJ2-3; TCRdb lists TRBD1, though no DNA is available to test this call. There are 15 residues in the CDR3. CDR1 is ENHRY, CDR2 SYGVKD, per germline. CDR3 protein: CAISVGRGAGDTQYF.

The CDR3 is CASSLGPFGTDTQYF. The chain couples TRBV12-3 or TRBV12-4 to TRBJ2-3; TCRdb calls TRBD1, which cannot be checked without DNA. This CDR3 spans 15 amino acids.

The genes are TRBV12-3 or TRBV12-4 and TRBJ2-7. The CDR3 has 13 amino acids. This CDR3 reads CASSLSASYEQYF.

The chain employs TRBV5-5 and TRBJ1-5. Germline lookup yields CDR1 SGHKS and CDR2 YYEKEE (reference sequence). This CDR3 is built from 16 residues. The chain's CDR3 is CASSLARQPSNQPQHF.

The CDR3 here is CASRSGTGNLNYTF. The chain couples TRBV12-3 or TRBV12-4 to TRBJ1-2; TCRdb's D call of TRBD1 is untestable without DNA. The CDR3 has 14 amino acids.

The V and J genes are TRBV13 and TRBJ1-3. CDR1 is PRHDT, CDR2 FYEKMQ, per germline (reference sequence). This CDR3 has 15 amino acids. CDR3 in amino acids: CASSLGLAGGNTIYF. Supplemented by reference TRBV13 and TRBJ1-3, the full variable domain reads AAGVIQSPRHLIKEKRETATLKCYPIPRHDTVYWYQQGPGQDPQFLISFYEKMQSDKGSIPDRFSAQQFSDYHSELNMSSLELGDSALYFCASSLGLAGGNTIYFGEGSWLTVV.

Here the CDR3 reads CASSSTGGPGWNEQFF. V and J are TRBV7-9 and TRBJ2-1; the TRBD2 assignment by TCRdb is unverifiable without DNA. The CDR3 is 16 residues long. Per germline, CDR1 SEHNR and CDR2 FQNEAQ (reference sequence).

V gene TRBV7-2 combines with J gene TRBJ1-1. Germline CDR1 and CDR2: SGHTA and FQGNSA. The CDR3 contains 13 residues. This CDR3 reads CASCLQMNTEAFF.

The CDR3 sequence is CAISPGRNAAGDTQYF. This chain uses TRBV10-3 with TRBJ2-3; TCRdb gives TRBD1 as the D gene, but with no DNA this cannot be confirmed. The germline CDR1 and CDR2 sequences are ENHRY and SYGVKD. The CDR3 is made up of 16 amino acids.

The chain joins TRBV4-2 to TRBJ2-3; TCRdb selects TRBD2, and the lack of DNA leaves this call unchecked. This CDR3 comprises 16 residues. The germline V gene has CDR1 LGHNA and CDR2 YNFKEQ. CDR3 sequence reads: CASSQELAGSTDTQYF.

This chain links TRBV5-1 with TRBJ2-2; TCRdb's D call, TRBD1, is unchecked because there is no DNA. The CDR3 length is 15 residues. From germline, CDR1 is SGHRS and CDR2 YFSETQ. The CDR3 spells CASSPGHGNTGELFF.

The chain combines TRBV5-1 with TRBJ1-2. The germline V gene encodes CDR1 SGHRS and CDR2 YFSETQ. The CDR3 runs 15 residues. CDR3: CASSLASRTAVGYTF.

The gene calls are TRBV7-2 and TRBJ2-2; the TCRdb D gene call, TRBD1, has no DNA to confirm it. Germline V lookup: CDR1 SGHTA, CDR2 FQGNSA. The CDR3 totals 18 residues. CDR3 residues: CASSLRAVLALGTGELFF. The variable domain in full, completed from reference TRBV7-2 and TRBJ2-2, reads GAGVSQSPSNKVTEKGKDVELRCDPISGHTALYWYRQSLGQGLEFLIYFQGNSAPDKSGLPSDRFSAERTGGSVSTLTIQRTQQEDSAVYLCASSLRAVLALGTGELFFGEGSRLTVL.

CDR3 residues: CSVVGRYAGEQFF. The V call is TRBV29-1, the J call TRBJ2-1. Germline CDR1 reads SQVTM; CDR2 reads ANQGSEA. The CDR3 runs 13 residues.

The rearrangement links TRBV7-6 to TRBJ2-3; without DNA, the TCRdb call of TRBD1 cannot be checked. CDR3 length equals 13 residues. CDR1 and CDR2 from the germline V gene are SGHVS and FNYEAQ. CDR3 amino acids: CASSPNRADTQYF. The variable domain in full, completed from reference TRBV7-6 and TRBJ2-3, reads GAGVSQSPRYKVTKRGQDVALRCDPISGHVSLYWYRQALGQGPEFLTYFNYEAQQDKSGLPNDRFSAERPEGSISTLTIQRTEQRDSAMYRCASSPNRADTQYFGPGTRLTVL.

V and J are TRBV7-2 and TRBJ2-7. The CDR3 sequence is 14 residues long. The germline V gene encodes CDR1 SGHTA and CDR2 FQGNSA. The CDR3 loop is CASSLGGTSYEQYF.

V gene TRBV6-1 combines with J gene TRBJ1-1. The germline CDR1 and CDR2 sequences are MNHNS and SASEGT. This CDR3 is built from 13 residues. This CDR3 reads CASRNTWNTEAFF.

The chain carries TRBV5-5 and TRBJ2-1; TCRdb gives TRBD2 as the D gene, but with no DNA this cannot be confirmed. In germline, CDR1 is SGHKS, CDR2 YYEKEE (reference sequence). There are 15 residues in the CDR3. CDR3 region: CASSGRPGLTNEQFF.